Following are 4 T cell receptor beta chains from one sample sequenced in a study of blood T cell repertoires in COVID-19. Data came from immunoSEQ multiplex PCR; TCRdb stores just in-frame clones and leaves some out. The table has around 240,000 clones, about 85% seen once; the top ten hold around 0.97%. The sequenced sample consisted of peripheral blood. The source of these receptors is a man aged 40-49 years with acute or convalescent COVID-19.

The J gene is TRBJ1-4, the V gene TRBV28; D possibly corresponds to TRBD1 (6 bases). V dropped 7 bases and J dropped 6 bases, with 15 bases sitting between them. The CDR3 covers 14 residues. Germline lookup yields CDR1 MDHEN and CDR2 SYDVKM. CDR3 residues: CASTPRQGYEKLFF. The CDR3 DNA reads as TGTGCCAGCACCCCCCGCCAGGGGTATGAAAAACTGTTTTTT.

V gene TRBV3-1 (or the pseudogene TRBV3-2) combines with J gene TRBJ1-4, with 8 nucleotides matching TRBD1. With 2 bases clipped from V and 4 bases from J, the junction kept 6 bases outside the gene matches. CDR1 and CDR2 from the germline V gene are LGHDT and YNNKEL (reference sequence). This CDR3 spans 16 amino acids. CDR3 in amino acids: CASSQPMTGVNEKLFF. In DNA, the CDR3 is TGTGCCAGCAGCCAACCCATGACAGGGGTTAATGAAAAACTGTTTTTT.

This chain connects TRBV18 to TRBJ1-2; D is unclear. Looked up from germline, CDR1 is KGHSH and CDR2 is LQKENI. The CDR3 consists of 13 residues. The V and J ends lost 3 bases and 0 bases respectively, with 5 bases between them. CDR3 loop: CASSPTTNYGYTF. The CDR3 DNA sequence: TGTGCCAGCTCACCGACAACTAACTATGGCTACACCTTC.

This clone has more than one count but fewer than ten. V gene TRBV10-3 combines with J gene TRBJ2-1; 7 bases fit TRBD2. V gave up 0 bases and J gave up 11 bases; unmatched junction bases: 7. Germline-derived CDR1 and CDR2 are ENHRY and SYGVKD. The CDR3 totals 14 residues. The CDR3 DNA reads as TGTGCCATCAGTGAGTCGGGGGGGTCAGGTCAGCAGTTCTTC. This gives the protein CAISESGGSGQQFF.